This is a list of T cell receptor beta chains from one sample in a study of T cells after yellow fever vaccination. TCRdb reanalysed the 5' RACE reads using MiXCR and keeps one entry per CDR3 protein. This table has approximately 180,000 distinct CDR3 sequences, about 6.2% appearing once. The specimen was CD4+ T cells sorted from PBMCs, collected on the day of the first yellow fever vaccination. The receptors here all came from a man younger than 35 who received the YFV17D yellow fever vaccine. Each CDR3 is given with its conserved first and last residue. A D gene is named only where the DNA matches it firmly. Clone size is shown for a subset of rows, as once, few, many or a class of expanded clone.

clone size,J gene,V gene,D gene,CDR3 DNA,CDR3 protein
NA,TRBJ2-5,TRBV4-2,TRBD2,TGTGCCAGCAGCCTCGGAGGGGCTAGCGGGGCCGCGAAAGAGACCCAGTACTTC,CASSLGGASGAAKETQYF
NA,TRBJ2-2,TRBV19,TRBD1,TGTGCCAGTAAGGGGGTCACAGGGGCGGAGGCCGGGGAGCTGTTTTTT,CASKGVTGAEAGELFF
few,TRBJ2-5,TRBV3-1,TRBD1,TGTGCCAGCAGCCATTGGGACAGAGAGACCCAGTACTTC,CASSHWDRETQYF
many,TRBJ2-7,TRBV20-1,NA,TGCAGTGCTAGTATCCAGCGGGCTACCTACGAGCAGTACTTC,CSASIQRATYEQYF
NA,TRBJ1-6,TRBV12-3/TRBV12-4,NA,TGTGCCAGCAGAGCCCGGGACAACACCTCACCCCTCCACTTT,CASRARDNTSPLHF
many,TRBJ1-6,TRBV12-3/TRBV12-4,NA,TGTGCCAGCAGTTCCGGCGGTGGCGTTAATTCACCCCTCCACTTT,CASSSGGGVNSPLHF
many,TRBJ2-3,TRBV10-3,NA,TGTGCCATCCGGGGACGCCGCGGGTTGGATACGCAGTATTTT,CAIRGRRGLDTQYF
NA,TRBJ1-6,TRBV18,NA,TGTGCCAGCTCACCTAACCCGGACGGGACATCCCTCCACTTT,CASSPNPDGTSLHF
many,TRBJ1-3,TRBV5-1,NA,TGCGCCAGCAGCATCACAGGTCCTAGCTCTGGAAACACCATATATTTT,CASSITGPSSGNTIYF
NA,TRBJ2-3,TRBV4-3,NA,TGCGCCAGCAGCCAAGATAGTGGCAGGGGTAACGTGTTGGATACGCAGTATTTT,CASSQDSGRGNVLDTQYF
many,TRBJ2-2,TRBV5-1,TRBD2,TGCGCCAGCAGCTTAAACGAAGGCGGGGGGTCCGGGGAGCTGTTTTTT,CASSLNEGGGSGELFF
NA,TRBJ1-2,TRBV12-3/TRBV12-4,NA,TGTGCCAGCAGTTCACAGATCTATGGCTACACCTTC,CASSSQIYGYTF
NA,TRBJ2-3,TRBV20-1,NA,TGCAGTGCTCCTATCCCCCCTCTGGATACGCAGTATTTT,CSAPIPPLDTQYF
NA,TRBJ1-2,TRBV30,NA,TGTGCCTGGAGTACCAGACGGGGAGACTATGGCTACACCTTC,CAWSTRRGDYGYTF
many,TRBJ2-2,TRBV12-3/TRBV12-4,NA,TGTGCCAGCAGTCCCGTCGCGGGGTTAGGCACCGGGGAGCTGTTTTTT,CASSPVAGLGTGELFF
few,TRBJ1-2,TRBV12-3/TRBV12-4,NA,TGTGCCAGCCGGGGGTACCTCTATGGCTACACCTTC,CASRGYLYGYTF
many,TRBJ2-1,TRBV7-6,NA,TGTGCCAGCAGCTTAGCCGTACTTGCCTACAATGAGCAGTTCTTC,CASSLAVLAYNEQFF
NA,TRBJ1-1,TRBV5-4,NA,TGTGCCAGCAGCGGGGGACGGGAAAACACTGAAGCTTTCTTT,CASSGGRENTEAFF
NA,TRBJ2-5,TRBV5-1,NA,TGCGCCAGCAGCTTTCCCAAAGAGACCCAGTACTTC,CASSFPKETQYF
many,TRBJ2-7,TRBV5-1,NA,TGCGCCAGCAGCTTGGCCTGGCTGGACTCCTACGAGCAGTACTTC,CASSLAWLDSYEQYF
many,TRBJ2-3,TRBV6-6,NA,TGTGCCAGCACGTTTAAGGGAGATACGCAGTATTTT,CASTFKGDTQYF
many,TRBJ1-4,TRBV20-1,TRBD1,TGCAGTGCTCGACAGGGGGATGAAAAACTGTTTTTT,CSARQGDEKLFF
NA,TRBJ1-5,TRBV20-1,NA,TGCAGTGCTAGCCGCGGCAGGGCCAATCAGCCCCAGCATTTT,CSASRGRANQPQHF
few,TRBJ1-3,TRBV18,TRBD1,TGTGCCAGCTCACCGAACCCGACAGGGCGCAACACCATATATTTT,CASSPNPTGRNTIYF
many,TRBJ1-5,TRBV7-2,NA,TGTGCCAGCAGCCCCGGCGGGGCCAGCAATCAGCCCCAGCATTTT,CASSPGGASNQPQHF
NA,TRBJ1-1,TRBV4-1,NA,TGCGCCAGCAGCCAAGGGCAGGGACTTGAAGCTTTCTTT,CASSQGQGLEAFF
NA,TRBJ2-5,TRBV5-1,TRBD1,TGCGCCAGCAGCTTGGGGGTGACAGGGGAAGAGACCCAGTACTTC,CASSLGVTGEETQYF
NA,TRBJ2-5,TRBV3-1,NA,TGTGCCAGCAGCCAAGTCCGGCAGTTCCAAGAGACCCAGTACTTC,CASSQVRQFQETQYF
many,TRBJ2-1,TRBV24-1,NA,TGTGCCACCAGTGATTTTCCGGCCGGGGAGCAGTTCTTC,CATSDFPAGEQFF
many,TRBJ1-1,TRBV5-1,NA,TGCGCCAGCAGCTATTACCGGGACTCTGAAGCTTTCTTT,CASSYYRDSEAFF
few,TRBJ1-2,TRBV5-1,NA,TGCGCCAGCAGCTTGGAACCACCTAACGGCTACACCTTC,CASSLEPPNGYTF
many,TRBJ1-2,TRBV3-1,NA,TGTGCCAGCAGCCACGGACAAGACCTATCTAACTATGGCTACACCTTC,CASSHGQDLSNYGYTF
many,TRBJ1-4,TRBV6-1,TRBD1,TGTGCCAGCAGTGGGAGGGGACAGTCTAATGAAAAACTGTTTTTT,CASSGRGQSNEKLFF
few,TRBJ1-5,TRBV6-1,NA,TGTGCCAGCAGCCCGACCCTAAATCAGCCCCAGCATTTT,CASSPTLNQPQHF
few,TRBJ1-6,TRBV5-1,NA,TGCGCCAGCAGCCGAATTCAGGGGATAGGGAATTCACCCCTCCACTTT,CASSRIQGIGNSPLHF
many,TRBJ2-5,TRBV7-2,NA,TGTGCCAGCAGTAGATCAGGGGAAGAGACCCAGTACTTC,CASSRSGEETQYF
few,TRBJ1-1,TRBV5-1,TRBD1,TGCGCCAGCAGCCTTTTGGACAGGAACGTTGACACTGAAGCTTTCTTT,CASSLLDRNVDTEAFF
many,TRBJ1-5,TRBV19,NA,TGTGCCAGTAGTATGACAGGCAATCAGCCCCAGCATTTT,CASSMTGNQPQHF
NA,TRBJ1-2,TRBV28,NA,TGTGCCAGCAGTCGCCCCGACAGGCGGGGAGGCTACACCTTC,CASSRPDRRGGYTF
many,TRBJ2-2,TRBV7-2,TRBD2,TGTGCCAGCAGCTACCTTGGACTAGCGAGCGGGGAGCTGTTTTTT,CASSYLGLASGELFF
few,TRBJ2-1,TRBV9,NA,TGTGCCAGCAGCGTCACGATCCCTAGCTCCTACAATGAGCAGTTCTTC,CASSVTIPSSYNEQFF
many,TRBJ1-2,TRBV2,NA,TGTGCCAGCAGTTCGACAGGCAACTATGGCTACACCTTC,CASSSTGNYGYTF
few,TRBJ1-5,TRBV9,TRBD1,TGTGCCAGCGGGCAGGGGGGGAATAGCAATCAGCCCCAGCATTTT,CASGQGGNSNQPQHF
many,TRBJ1-2,TRBV4-2,NA,TGTGCCAGCAGCCAAGTTATCGAGGCGGAACAGACGGGCTATGGCTACACCTTC,CASSQVIEAEQTGYGYTF
many,TRBJ1-3,TRBV12-3/TRBV12-4,NA,TGTGCCAGCAGTTTGCTGGGAAACACCATATATTTT,CASSLLGNTIYF
NA,TRBJ1-3,TRBV4-3,NA,TGCGCCAGCAGCCAAGACCCTACTGGGGGAAACACCATATATTTT,CASSQDPTGGNTIYF
many,TRBJ1-4,TRBV7-2,NA,TGTGCCAGCAGCTTAGTGGCAACCCGGGGTGAAAAACTGTTTTTT,CASSLVATRGEKLFF
many,TRBJ2-6,TRBV2,TRBD1,TGTGCCAGCAGTGGGGACAGGGCTGGGGCCAACGTCCTGACTTTC,CASSGDRAGANVLTF
NA,TRBJ1-2,TRBV19,TRBD1,TGTGCCAGTGACAGGGGGTATGGCTATGGCTACACCTTC,CASDRGYGYGYTF
NA,TRBJ1-5,TRBV5-1,TRBD1,TGCGCCAGCAGAGAGGGGACAGGGGAAAATCAGCCCCAGCATTTT,CASREGTGENQPQHF
NA,TRBJ1-2,TRBV7-9,NA,TGTGCCAGCAGCTCCCAGACCGATTATGGCTACACCTTC,CASSSQTDYGYTF
many,TRBJ2-1,TRBV20-1,NA,TGCAGTGCTAGTGAGGGGGGGCGGTCCTACAATGAGCAGTTCTTC,CSASEGGRSYNEQFF
many,TRBJ2-1,TRBV20-1,TRBD2,TGCAGTGCTGTCCCGGGACTAGGTCCCTACAATGAGCAGTTCTTC,CSAVPGLGPYNEQFF
many,TRBJ2-3,TRBV10-3,NA,TGTGCCATCAAAGAGCGGGATACGCAGTATTTT,CAIKERDTQYF